A selection of T cell receptor beta chains follows, all from one sample in a study of T cells in localized non-small cell lung cancer. Sequenced by immunoSEQ multiplex PCR; TCRdb stores in-frame clones only, minus some. This table holds about 7,300 clones, under 25% found once. This specimen was lung tumor tissue, taken before any cancer treatment. Receptor source: a man aged 40 to 70 with stage III squamous cell lung carcinoma. CDR3s leave out the opening cysteine and the closing phenylalanine or tryptophan.

v_call	j_call	cdr3_aa
TRBV14	TRBJ2-2	ASSPIGGYNTGELF
TRBV6-8	TRBJ1-1	ASSRKVGGTEAF
TRBV18	TRBJ2-3	ASSAVGELDTQY
TRBV11-3	TRBJ2-5	ASSPGTSGTGETQY
TRBV11-3	TRBJ1-1	ASSSQGDGTEAF
TRBV9	TRBJ2-5	ASSVNEGGIETQY
TRBV18	TRBJ2-1	ASSPPRQGAYNEQF
TRBV11-3	TRBJ2-3	ASSLRAGGSTDTQY
TRBV14	TRBJ2-3	ASSQGGSETDTQY
TRBV25-1	TRBJ2-2	ASSSRTLNTGELF
TRBV4-1	TRBJ2-7	ASSQGGAGSWYEQY
TRBV29-1	TRBJ2-4	SVEPGVKNIQY
TRBV18	TRBJ1-1	ASSPETALSTEAF
TRBV6-8	TRBJ2-2	ASMRDRATGELF
TRBV11-3	TRBJ1-2	ASSLGRDSYGYT
TRBV18	TRBJ1-1	ASSPRYETEAF
TRBV25-1	TRBJ2-3	ASSESEAGGQDTQY
TRBV5-1	TRBJ1-4	ASRGTVATNEKLF
TRBV11-3	TRBJ2-2	ASSSTLTGWTGELF
TRBV19	TRBJ2-2	ASSIGKNTGELF
TRBV6-8	TRBJ2-6	ASAGTGANVLT
TRBV11-3	TRBJ2-1	ASSLQVGTLQSEQF
TRBV29-1	TRBJ1-4	SAGRPGEKLF
TRBV6-8	TRBJ2-1	ASSTGLAGVYNEQF
TRBV14	TRBJ2-2	ASSHANTGELF
TRBV12-5	TRBJ1-1	ASGLEGLGTEAF
TRBV27	TRBJ1-5	ASSLSPIQPQH
TRBV7-5	TRBJ2-2	ASSPLGEGPGELF
TRBV18	TRBJ2-1	ASSPGITGGSNEQF
TRBV28	TRBJ1-5	ASSLYPLGTQPQH
TRBV9	TRBJ2-5	ASSAQPTGQETQY
TRBV19	TRBJ1-2	ASRGFDRSGGYT
TRBV28	TRBJ1-2	ATSGGAGSFYGYT
TRBV18	TRBJ1-1	ASSPPVTTNTEAF
TRBV11-3	TRBJ2-7	ASTKSRDRGYEQY
TRBV11-3	TRBJ2-1	ASRPELADNEQF
TRBV19	TRBJ1-5	ASSIFRGGANQPQH
TRBV11-3	TRBJ2-1	ASSSWGGSPDNEQF